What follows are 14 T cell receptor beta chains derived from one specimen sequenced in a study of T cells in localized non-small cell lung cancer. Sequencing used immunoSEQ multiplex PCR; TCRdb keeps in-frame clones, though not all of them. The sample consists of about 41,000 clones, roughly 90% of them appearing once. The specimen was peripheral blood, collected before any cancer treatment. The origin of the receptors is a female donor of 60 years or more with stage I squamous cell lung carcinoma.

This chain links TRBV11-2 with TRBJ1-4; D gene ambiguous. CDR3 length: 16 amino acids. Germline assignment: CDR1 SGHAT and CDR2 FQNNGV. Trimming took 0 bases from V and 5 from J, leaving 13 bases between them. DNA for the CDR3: TGTGCCAGCAGCTTAGAGCCCCGGGCCGTCAATGAAAAACTGTTTTTT. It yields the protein CASSLEPRAVNEKLFF.

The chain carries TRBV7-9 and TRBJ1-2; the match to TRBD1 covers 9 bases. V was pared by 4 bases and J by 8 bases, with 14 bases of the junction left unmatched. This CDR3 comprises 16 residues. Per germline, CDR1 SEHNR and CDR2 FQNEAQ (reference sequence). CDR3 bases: TGTGCCAGCAGCTCAAGTCACTGGGGACAGGGAAGCGGCTACACCTTC. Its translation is CASSSSHWGQGSGYTF.

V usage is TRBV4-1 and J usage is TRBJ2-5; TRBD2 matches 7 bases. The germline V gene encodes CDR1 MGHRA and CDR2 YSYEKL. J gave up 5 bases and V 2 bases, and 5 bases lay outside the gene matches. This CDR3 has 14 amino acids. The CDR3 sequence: CASSQLLRGETQYF. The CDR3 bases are TGCGCCAGCAGCCAATTATTGCGGGGGGAGACCCAGTACTTC.

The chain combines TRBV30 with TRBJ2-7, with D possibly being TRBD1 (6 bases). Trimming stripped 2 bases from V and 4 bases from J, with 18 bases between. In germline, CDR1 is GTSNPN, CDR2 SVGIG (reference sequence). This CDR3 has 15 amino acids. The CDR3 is CAWSTTRDKPYEQYF. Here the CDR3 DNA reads TGTGCCTGGAGTACGACCCGGGACAAGCCTTACGAGCAGTACTTC.

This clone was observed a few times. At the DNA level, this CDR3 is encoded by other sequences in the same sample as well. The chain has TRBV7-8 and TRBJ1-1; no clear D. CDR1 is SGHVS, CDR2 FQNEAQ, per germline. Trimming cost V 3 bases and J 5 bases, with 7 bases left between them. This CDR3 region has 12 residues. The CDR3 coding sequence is TGTGCCAGCAGCTTCCTGGGGACTGAAGCTTTCTTT. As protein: CASSFLGTEAFF.

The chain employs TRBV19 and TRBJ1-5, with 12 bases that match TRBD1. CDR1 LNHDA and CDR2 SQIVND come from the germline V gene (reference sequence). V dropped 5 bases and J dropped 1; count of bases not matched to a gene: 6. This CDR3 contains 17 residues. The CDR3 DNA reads TGTGCCAGTAGTCCGGGGACAGGGGGCGCAAGCAATCAGCCCCAGCATTTT. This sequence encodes CASSPGTGGASNQPQHF.

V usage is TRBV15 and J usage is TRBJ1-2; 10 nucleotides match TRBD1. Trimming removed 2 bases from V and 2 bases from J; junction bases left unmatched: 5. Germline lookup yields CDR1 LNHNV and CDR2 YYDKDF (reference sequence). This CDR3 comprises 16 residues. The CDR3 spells CATSRLGQGENYGYTF. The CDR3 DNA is TGTGCCACCAGCAGACTCGGACAGGGGGAAAACTATGGCTACACCTTC. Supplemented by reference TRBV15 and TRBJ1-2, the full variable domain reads DAMVIQNPRYQVTQFGKPVTLSCSQTLNHNVMYWYQQKSSQAPKLLFHYYDKDFNNEADTPDNFQSRRPNTSFCFLDIRSPGLGDTAMYLCATSRLGQGENYGYTFGSGTRLTVV.

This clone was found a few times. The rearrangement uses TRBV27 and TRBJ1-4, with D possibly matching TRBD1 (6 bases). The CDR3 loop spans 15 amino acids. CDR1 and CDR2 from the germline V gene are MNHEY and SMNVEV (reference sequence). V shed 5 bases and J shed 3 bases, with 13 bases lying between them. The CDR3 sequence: CASSRIGGSNEKLFF. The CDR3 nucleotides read TGTGCCAGCAGTCGCATTGGGGGCTCTAATGAAAAACTGTTTTTT.

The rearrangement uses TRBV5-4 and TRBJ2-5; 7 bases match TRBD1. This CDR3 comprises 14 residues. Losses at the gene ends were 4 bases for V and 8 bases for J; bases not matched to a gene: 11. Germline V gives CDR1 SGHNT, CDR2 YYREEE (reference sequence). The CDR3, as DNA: TGTGCCAGCAGCCTAGATTCGACAGGGTCTACCCAGTACTTC. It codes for CASSLDSTGSTQYF.

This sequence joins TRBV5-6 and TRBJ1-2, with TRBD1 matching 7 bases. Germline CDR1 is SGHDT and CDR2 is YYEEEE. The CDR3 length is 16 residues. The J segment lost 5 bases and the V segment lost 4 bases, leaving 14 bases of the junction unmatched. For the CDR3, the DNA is TGTGCCAGCAGCCCTAAAAGACAGGGAGGAGAATATGGCTACACCTTC. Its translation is CASSPKRQGGEYGYTF. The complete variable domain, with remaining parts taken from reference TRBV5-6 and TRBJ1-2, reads DAGVTQSPTHLIKTRGQQVTLRCSPKSGHDTVSWYQQALGQGPQFIFQYYEEEERQRGNFPDRFSGHQFPNYSSELNVNALLLGDSALYLCASSPKRQGGEYGYTFGSGTRLTVV.

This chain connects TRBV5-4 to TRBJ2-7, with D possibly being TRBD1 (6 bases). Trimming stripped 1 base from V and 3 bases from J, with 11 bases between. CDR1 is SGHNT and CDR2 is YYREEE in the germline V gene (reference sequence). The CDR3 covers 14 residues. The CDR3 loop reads CASSLKKGDYEQYF. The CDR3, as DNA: TGTGCCAGCAGCTTGAAGAAGGGGGACTACGAGCAGTACTTC.

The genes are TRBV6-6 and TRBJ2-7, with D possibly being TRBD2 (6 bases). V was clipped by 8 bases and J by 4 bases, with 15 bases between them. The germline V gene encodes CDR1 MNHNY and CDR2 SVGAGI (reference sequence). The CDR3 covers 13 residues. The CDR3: CASSSAEGYEQYF. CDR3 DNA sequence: TGTGCCAGCTCCTCGGCGGAGGGGTACGAGCAGTACTTC.

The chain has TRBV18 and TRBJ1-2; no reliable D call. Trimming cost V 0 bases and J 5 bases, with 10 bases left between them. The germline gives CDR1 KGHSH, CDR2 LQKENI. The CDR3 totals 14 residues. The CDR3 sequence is CASSPPPRGYGYTF. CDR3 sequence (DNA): TGTGCCAGCTCACCACCGCCGAGAGGATATGGCTACACCTTC. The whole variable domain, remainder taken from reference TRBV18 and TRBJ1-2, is NAGVMQNPRHLVRRRGQEARLRCSPMKGHSHVYWYRQLPEEGLKFMVYLQKENIIDESGMPKERFSAEFPKEGPSILRIQQVVRGDSAAYFCASSPPPRGYGYTFGSGTRLTVV.

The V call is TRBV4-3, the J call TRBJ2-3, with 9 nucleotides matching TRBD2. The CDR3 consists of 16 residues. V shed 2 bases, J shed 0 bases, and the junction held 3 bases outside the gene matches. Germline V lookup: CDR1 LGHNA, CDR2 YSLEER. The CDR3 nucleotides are TGCGCCAGCAGCCAATCTAGCGGGATGAGCACAGATACGCAGTATTTT. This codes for CASSQSSGMSTDTQYF.